This record covers a single T cell receptor beta chain. Its antigen has not been determined. Base quality data are lacking; no much larger clone is found one base away. The sample originates from a study of graft-versus-host responses after intestinal transplantation (dated by TCRdb to the early 2020s). For context, the study as a whole: Recipients received multivisceral, liver-intestinal, or isolated intestinal transplants. Every recipient was given anti-thymocyte globulin induction, followed by 3 to 4 years of maintenance tacrolimus and steroids. The cohort enrolled about two dozen intestinal transplant recipients including one retransplant, and 3 patients lacking pretransplant specimens were excluded. Graft-versus-host and host-versus-graft alloreactive T cell clones were tracked in the graft, circulation and bone marrow after intestinal transplantation using bulk TCR-beta CDR3 sequencing. Samples from three later patients were sequenced in-house on an Illumina MiSeq with MiXCR processing rather than by the commercial service. Alloreactive clones were identified by sequencing pre-transplant mixed lymphocyte reaction products and comparing them with unstimulated pre-transplant donor and recipient T cells. A peak of at least 4% donor T cells among recipient peripheral blood mononuclear cells was the definition used for donor T cell macrochimerism. Overall study outcomes, separate from this receptor: GvH clones turned up in recipient bone marrow, with some appearing earlier in ileal mucosa or blood, a pattern consistent with an intestinal mucosal origin. Early after transplant, peak levels of circulating GvH clones were associated with declines in HvG clones. In patients with donor T cell macrochimerism, the allografts had high GvH to HvG T cell clonal ratios. Conclusions were limited by the relatively low number and heterogeneity of intestinal transplant patients.

Explained via the paper, the time point label denotes: cells obtained before transplantation from donor or recipient. CD3+CD4+ and CD3+CD8+ populations were FACS-sorted from unstimulated pre-transplant donor and recipient cells taken from spleen or lymph nodes. The junction carries 18 bases between V and J, which are trimmed by 4 bases and 6 bases respectively. Measured from the cysteine to the phenylalanine, the CDR3 is 15 residues long. Only the CDR3 DNA stays, 45 bases, in frame from base 1. Per the germline V gene, SGHAT is the CDR1 and FQNNGV is the CDR2. Libraries were built with the immunoSEQ multiplex PCR assay. For most patients, genomic DNA was isolated with the Qiagen DNeasy Blood and Tissue Kit and sent frozen to Adaptive Biotechnologies for TCR sequencing. For most patients, genomic DNA was subjected to high-throughput TCR-beta CDR3 sequencing by Adaptive Biotechnologies. As for the authors' bioinformatics: TCR sequencing data for 18 patients were retrieved from Adaptive's ImmunoSEQ software; a few other patients were processed with MiXCR and VDJtools. CD4 versus CD8 sorting errors were corrected by removing sequences found in both subsets at a frequency ratio below 5:1. CDR3 nucleotide sequences shared between donor and recipient were removed because the origin of such sequences could not be assigned. At least 2-fold expansion over unstimulated cells and a minimum CFSE-low frequency of 0.002% (template counts) or 0.001% (read counts) were required for clones to be classified as alloreactive. A clone was considered mappable if detected in the sequenced pre-transplant spleen, lymph node, or MLR CFSE-low populations of the donor or recipient. The cumulative frequency of alloreactive clones was calculated as a percentage of all sequences, weighted by copy number. What TCRdb holds here is the immuneACCESS table cut down to in-frame rearrangements. Part of the clones is not present; checked against another copy, under half of the missing clones reflect an unresolved V gene, and the others are unexplained. Clone size and the V and J calls come from that table; the DNA yielded D and trimming. Here the sample has under 150,000 clones; about 92% occur a single time. The ten most abundant clones make up 0.16% of the sample.

The chain employs TRBV11-2 and TRBJ1-1; the D gene is perhaps TRBD1, on 5 matching bases. The sequences come from unstimulated CD4+ T cells sorted from spleen or lymph node cells, collected before intestinal transplant. This clonotype was sampled from a human donor who received an intestinal transplant. The DNA reads as follows: TGTGCCAGCAGCTCACGGTGGCAGGGTACCGCTGAAGCTTTCTTT. Translated, this is CASSSRWQGTAEAFF.